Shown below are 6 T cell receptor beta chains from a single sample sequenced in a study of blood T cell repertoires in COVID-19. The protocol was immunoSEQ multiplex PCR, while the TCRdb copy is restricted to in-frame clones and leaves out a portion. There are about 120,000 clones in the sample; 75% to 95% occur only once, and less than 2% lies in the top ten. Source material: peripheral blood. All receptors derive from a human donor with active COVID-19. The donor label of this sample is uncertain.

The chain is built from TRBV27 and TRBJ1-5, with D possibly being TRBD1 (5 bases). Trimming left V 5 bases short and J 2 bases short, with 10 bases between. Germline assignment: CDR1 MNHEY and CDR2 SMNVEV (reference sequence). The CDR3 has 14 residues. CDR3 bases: TGTGCCAGCAGTCCCGAAGGGGGCAATCAGCCCCAGCATTTT. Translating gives CASSPEGGNQPQHF.

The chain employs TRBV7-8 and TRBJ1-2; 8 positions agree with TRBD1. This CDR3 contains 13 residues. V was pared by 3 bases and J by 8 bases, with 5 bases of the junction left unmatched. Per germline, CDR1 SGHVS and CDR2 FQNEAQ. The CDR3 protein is CASSLQGARGYTF. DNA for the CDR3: TGTGCCAGCAGCTTGCAGGGGGCGCGGGGCTACACCTTC.

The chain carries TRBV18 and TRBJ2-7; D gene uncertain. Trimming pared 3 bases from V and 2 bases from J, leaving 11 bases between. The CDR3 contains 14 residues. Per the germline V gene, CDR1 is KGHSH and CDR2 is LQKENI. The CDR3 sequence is CASSPNTEAYEQYF. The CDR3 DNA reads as TGTGCCAGCTCACCGAATACAGAAGCCTACGAGCAGTACTTC.

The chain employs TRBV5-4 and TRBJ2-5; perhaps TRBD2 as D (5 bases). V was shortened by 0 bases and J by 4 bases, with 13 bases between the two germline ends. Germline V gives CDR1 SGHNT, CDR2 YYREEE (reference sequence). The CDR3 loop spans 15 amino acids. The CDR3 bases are TGTGCCAGCAGCTTGGCGGCGGGTTGGGGAGAGACCCAGTACTTC. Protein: CASSLAAGWGETQYF.

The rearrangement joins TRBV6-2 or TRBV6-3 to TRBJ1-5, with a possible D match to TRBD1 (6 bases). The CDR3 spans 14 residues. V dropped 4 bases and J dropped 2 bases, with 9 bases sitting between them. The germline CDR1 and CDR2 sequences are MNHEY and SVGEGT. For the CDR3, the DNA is TGTGCCAGCAGTTCGACAGGCCGCAATCAGCCCCAGCATTTT. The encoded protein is CASSSTGRNQPQHF.

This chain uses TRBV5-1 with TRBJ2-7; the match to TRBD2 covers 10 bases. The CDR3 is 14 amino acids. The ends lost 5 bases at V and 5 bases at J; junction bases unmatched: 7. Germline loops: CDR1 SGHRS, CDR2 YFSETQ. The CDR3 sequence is CASRSTSGVNEQYF. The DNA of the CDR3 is TGCGCCAGCAGGTCCACTAGCGGGGTAAACGAGCAGTACTTC.